A single sample gave rise to the 3 T cell receptor beta chains below, sequenced in a study of siplizumab effects on memory and regulatory T cells. Repertoires were generated with immunoSEQ multiplex PCR, while TCRdb's copy carries only in-frame clones and drops some. The table shows about 56,000 clones, with about 97% occurring only once. The specimen was naive CD8+ T cells sorted from blood. The receptors derive from a human donor in good health.

A word on this clone: At one of its ends the junction is not consistent with the germline gene, which may arise from a read error. This sequence joins TRBV27 and TRBJ2-7; D not resolved. Germline V CDR1 and CDR2: MNHEY, SMNVEV (reference sequence). The CDR3 is 11 residues long. The CDR3 DNA is TGTGCCAGCGGTTTGTCCTACGAGCAGTACTTC. Its protein product is CASGLSYEQYF.

Written as DNA, the CDR3 is TGCGCCAGCAGCTTGGAAGGGTTGGGCTACACCTTC. The encoded protein is CASSLEGLGYTF. J is TRBJ1-2 and V is TRBV5-1, with D uncertain. This CDR3 is 12 amino acids long. From germline, CDR1 is SGHRS and CDR2 YFSETQ. Trimming took 0 bases from V and 8 from J, leaving 8 bases between them.

The chain is built from TRBV27 and TRBJ2-7; 7 nucleotides align to TRBD1. The CDR3 is 15 amino acids. Unmatched junction bases numbered 9, after V lost 4 bases and J lost 3 bases. Germline V lookup: CDR1 MNHEY, CDR2 SMNVEV (reference sequence). DNA of the CDR3: TGTGCCAGCAGTTCCGACAGGGCATACTACTACGAGCAGTACTTC. This encodes CASSSDRAYYYEQYF.